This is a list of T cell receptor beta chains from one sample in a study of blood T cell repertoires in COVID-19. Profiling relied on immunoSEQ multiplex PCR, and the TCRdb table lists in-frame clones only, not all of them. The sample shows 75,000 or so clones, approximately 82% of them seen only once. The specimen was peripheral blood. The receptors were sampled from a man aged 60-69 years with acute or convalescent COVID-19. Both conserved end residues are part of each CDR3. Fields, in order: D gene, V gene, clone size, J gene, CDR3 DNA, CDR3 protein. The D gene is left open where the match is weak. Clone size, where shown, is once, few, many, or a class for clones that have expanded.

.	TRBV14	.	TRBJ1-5	TGTGCCAGCAGCTCCGTGGGGTCCAGGGTGGTTGGCAATCAGCCCCAGCATTTT	CASSSVGSRVVGNQPQHF
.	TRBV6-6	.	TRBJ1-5	TGTGCCAGCAGCAGACAGAGAGACCAGCCCCAGCATTTT	CASSRQRDQPQHF
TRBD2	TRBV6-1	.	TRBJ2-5	TGTGCCAGCAGTGAACAACAGCGGGGGGCGTCAGAGACCCAGTACTTC	CASSEQQRGASETQYF
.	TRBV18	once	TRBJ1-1	TGTGCCAGCTCATTGTCCGGACAGAACACTGAAGCTTTCTTT	CASSLSGQNTEAFF
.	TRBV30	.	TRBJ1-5	TGTGCCTGGAGTTTCCGGGGGACTAGCAATCAGCCCCAGCATTTT	CAWSFRGTSNQPQHF
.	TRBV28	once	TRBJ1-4	TGTGCCAGCCAGATGGGCGAAAAACTGTTTTTT	CASQMGEKLFF
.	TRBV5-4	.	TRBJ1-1	TGTGCCAGCAGCTTGGTGGGACAAAAGGACACTGAAGCTTTCTTT	CASSLVGQKDTEAFF
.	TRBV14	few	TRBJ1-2	TGTGCCAGCAGCCAAGATTTCCAATATGGCTACACCTTC	CASSQDFQYGYTF
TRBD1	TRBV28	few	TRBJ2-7	TGTGCCAGCAGCCGGACAGGGACACACTTC	CASSRTGTHF
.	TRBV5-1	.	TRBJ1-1	TGCGCCAGCAGGGGCACCCAGAACACTGAAGCTTTCTTT	CASRGTQNTEAFF
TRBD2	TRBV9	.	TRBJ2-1	TGTGCCAGCAGCGCGGGGGGAAATGAGCAGTTCTTC	CASSAGGNEQFF
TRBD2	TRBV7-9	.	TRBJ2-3	TGTGCCAGCAGCTTGGGGCGGGAGGGCCTGGTAGATACGCAGTATTTT	CASSLGREGLVDTQYF
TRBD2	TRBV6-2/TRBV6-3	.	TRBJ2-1	TGTGCCAGCAGTTACCGAGCGGGAGAAATCTATGAGCAGTTCTTC	CASSYRAGEIYEQFF
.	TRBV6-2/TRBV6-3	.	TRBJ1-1	TGTGCCAGCAGCGCGGGCCCAAGAAACACTGAAGCTTTCTTT	CASSAGPRNTEAFF
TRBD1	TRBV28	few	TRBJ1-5	TGTGCCAGCACTTTGACAGGGAGGCTCAATCAGCCCCAGCATTTT	CASTLTGRLNQPQHF
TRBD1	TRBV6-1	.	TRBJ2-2	TGTGCCAGCAGTGACCCCGGGACAGGGTTCCCCGGGGAGCTGTTTTTT	CASSDPGTGFPGELFF
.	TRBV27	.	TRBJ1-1	TGTGCCAGCAGTTTATTCAGGGGCTTGGCTGAAGCTTTCTTT	CASSLFRGLAEAFF
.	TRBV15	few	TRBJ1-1	TGTGCCACCAGCTCGCAAGGGGACACTGAAGCTTTCTTT	CATSSQGDTEAFF
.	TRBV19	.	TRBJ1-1	TGTGCCAGTAGTGCCTCATCTATCGGCACTGAAGCTTTCTTT	CASSASSIGTEAFF
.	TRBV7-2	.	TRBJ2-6	TGTGCCAGCAGCTTAGTGGGAGCTGGGGCCAACGTCCTGACTTTC	CASSLVGAGANVLTF
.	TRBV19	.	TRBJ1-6	TGTGCCAGTATGTCGGGAAATAATTCACCCCTCCACTTT	CASMSGNNSPLHF
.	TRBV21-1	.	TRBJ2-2	TGTGCCAGCAGCCCGGGACAGGGGAGGGATTATAACACCGGGGAGCTGTTTTTT	CASSPGQGRDYNTGELFF
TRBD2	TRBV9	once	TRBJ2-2	TGTGCCAGCAGCGTAGAACTAGCGGGAGCTACCGGGGAGCTGTTTTTT	CASSVELAGATGELFF
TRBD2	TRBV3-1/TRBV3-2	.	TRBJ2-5	TGTGCCAGCAGCCAACCTTGGACTAGCGGGGGGTGGGAGACCCAGTACTTC	CASSQPWTSGGWETQYF
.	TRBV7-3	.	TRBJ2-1	TGTGCCAGCAGCTTAACGAGGGTTAATGAGCAGTTCTTC	CASSLTRVNEQFF
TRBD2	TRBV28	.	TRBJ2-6	TGTGCCAGCAGTCGGGGGGGATCTGGGGCCAACGTCCTGACTTTC	CASSRGGSGANVLTF
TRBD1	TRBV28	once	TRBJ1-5	TGTGCCAGCAGTTTCCTCTCGGGACAGTATAGCAATCAGCCCCAGCATTTT	CASSFLSGQYSNQPQHF
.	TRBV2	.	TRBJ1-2	TGTGCCAGCAGTGAAGCGCGGCAGCCAACCTATGGCTACACCTTC	CASSEARQPTYGYTF
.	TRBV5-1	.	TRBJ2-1	TGCGCCAGCAGCTCCTCCTCGGGGGGCACCTCCTACAATGAGCAGTTCTTC	CASSSSSGGTSYNEQFF
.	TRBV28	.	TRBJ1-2	TGTGCCAGCAGCCCGGGACTGCTAGGGCAAGCTAACTATGGCTACACCTTC	CASSPGLLGQANYGYTF
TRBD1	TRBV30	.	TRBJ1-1	TGTGCCTGGCGGGGCGATTCGATGGGACAGAGGCTTATAACTGAAGCTTTCTTT	CAWRGDSMGQRLITEAFF
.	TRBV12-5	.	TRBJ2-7	TGTGCTAGTGGTTGGAGCCTCCGCGAGCAGTACTTC	CASGWSLREQYF
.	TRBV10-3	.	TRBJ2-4	TGTGCCATCACCATCCAGGGGACACTAGCCAAAAACATTCAGTACTTC	CAITIQGTLAKNIQYF
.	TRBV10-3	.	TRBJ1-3	TGTGCCATCAGGGACATCTCTGGAAACACCATATATTTT	CAIRDISGNTIYF
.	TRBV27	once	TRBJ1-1	TGTGCCAGCAGTGCCAAGGGGTTTACTGAAGCTTTCTTT	CASSAKGFTEAFF
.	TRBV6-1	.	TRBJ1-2	TGTGCCAGCAGCCGGGACACCTTTTATGGCTACACCTTC	CASSRDTFYGYTF
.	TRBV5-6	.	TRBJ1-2	TGTGCCAGCAGGGGGCAGGGCCCCATCTATGGCTACACCTTC	CASRGQGPIYGYTF
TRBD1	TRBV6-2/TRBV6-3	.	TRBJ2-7	TGTGCCAGCAGTCGGGGACAGGGAGCCCAATTGGCCGAGCAGTACTTC	CASSRGQGAQLAEQYF
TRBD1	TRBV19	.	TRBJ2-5	TGTGCCTCCAACCCTGGGACAGTGTTTGGGGAGACCCAGTACTTC	CASNPGTVFGETQYF
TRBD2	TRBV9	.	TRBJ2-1	TGTGCCAGCAGCGTAACCCTGCTAGCGGGAGGGTACAATGAGCAGTTCTTC	CASSVTLLAGGYNEQFF
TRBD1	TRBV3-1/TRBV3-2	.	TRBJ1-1	TGTGCCAGCAGCCCACAGGGGGCGCGGGCCGACGCTGAAGCTTTCTTT	CASSPQGARADAEAFF
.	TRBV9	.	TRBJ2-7	TGTGCCAGCAGCCCCCGGGCCTACGAGCAGTACTTC	CASSPRAYEQYF
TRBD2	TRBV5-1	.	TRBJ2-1	TGCGCCAGCAAGGGGGGCGGTAGCGGGAGTTTCACTGAGCAGTTCTTC	CASKGGGSGSFTEQFF
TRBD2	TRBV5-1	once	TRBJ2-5	TGCGCCAGCACCCGCGGGACTAGCGGACAAGAGACCCAGTACTTC	CASTRGTSGQETQYF
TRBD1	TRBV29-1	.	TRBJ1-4	TGCAGCGCTAAGAGACAGGGTGATGAAAAACTGTTTTTT	CSAKRQGDEKLFF
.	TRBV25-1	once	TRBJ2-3	TGTGCCAGCAGTCAAGCTGGGCCAGATACGCAGTATTTT	CASSQAGPDTQYF
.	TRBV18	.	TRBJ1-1	TGTGCCAGCTCACTTTACCAGATGGAGGGTCGTGTAGCTGAAGCTTTCTTT	CASSLYQMEGRVAEAFF
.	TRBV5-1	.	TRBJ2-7	TGCGCCAGCAGCGGAATGGCGGGAAGTTACGAGCAGTACTTC	CASSGMAGSYEQYF
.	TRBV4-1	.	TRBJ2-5	TGCGCCAGCAGCCAGGTTAGCAGTGAGACCCAGTACTTC	CASSQVSSETQYF
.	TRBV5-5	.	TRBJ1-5	TGTGCCAGCAGCTTGCGGTATGGGACTGTATATAGCAATCAGCCCCAGCATTTT	CASSLRYGTVYSNQPQHF
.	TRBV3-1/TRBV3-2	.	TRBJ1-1	TGTGCCAGCAGCTTTAACCAGGGAAATGAAGCTTTCTTT	CASSFNQGNEAFF